A selection of T cell receptor beta chains follows, all from one sample in a study of cytomegalovirus exposure and HLA in healthy donors. The data were produced by immunoSEQ multiplex PCR, yet TCRdb's version contains in-frame clones alone and is incomplete. The table lists 55,000 to 80,000 clones, 65% to 75% of them singletons. Sequencing used PBMCs. The receptors were sampled from a young woman in good health and CMV-seronegative. CDR3s include the opening cysteine and the closing phenylalanine or tryptophan. D genes are given only for firm matches. Clone size is given for some rows only: seen once, a few or many times, or a class if the clone is expanded.

d_gene | abundance | len | j_gene | v_gene | CDR3aa | CDR3nt
. | . | 17 | TRBJ1-1 | TRBV4-1 | CASSQDRTSVRNTEAFF | TGCGCCAGCAGCCAAGACAGGACAAGTGTTAGGAACACTGAAGCTTTCTTT
TRBD2 | few | 16 | TRBJ2-4 | TRBV10-1 | CASSEFRGVPKNIQYF | TGCGCCAGCAGTGAGTTCCGGGGGGTCCCTAAAAACATTCAGTACTTC
TRBD1 | . | 12 | TRBJ2-1 | TRBV28 | CASSLTGDEQFF | TGTGCCAGCAGTTTGACAGGGGACGAGCAGTTCTTC
TRBD2 | . | 16 | TRBJ2-3 | TRBV5-6 | CASSPGLAQSTDTQYF | TGTGCCAGCAGCCCAGGACTAGCCCAAAGCACAGATACGCAGTATTTT
. | . | 11 | TRBJ2-5 | TRBV6-1 | CASNQQETQYF | TGTGCCAGCAATCAGCAAGAGACCCAGTACTTC
. | . | 16 | TRBJ2-3 | TRBV18 | CASSPRWAGGTDTQYF | TGTGCCAGCTCACCACGCTGGGCAGGGGGCACAGATACGCAGTATTTT
TRBD2 | . | 15 | TRBJ2-1 | TRBV10-3 | CAISAGGSSYNEQFF | TGTGCCATCAGTGCCGGCGGGAGTTCCTACAATGAGCAGTTCTTC
TRBD1 | few | 17 | TRBJ2-6 | TRBV4-1 | CASSQDRAISGANVLTF | TGCGCCAGCAGCCAGGACAGGGCCATCTCTGGGGCCAACGTCCTGACTTTC
. | few | 18 | TRBJ2-3 | TRBV14 | CASSQGRYKAGGTDTQYF | TGTGCCAGCAGCCAAGGTCGGTACAAGGCGGGTGGCACAGATACGCAGTATTTT
. | . | 15 | TRBJ1-1 | TRBV9 | CASSVEGIGATEAFF | TGTGCCAGCAGCGTAGAAGGGATAGGGGCCACTGAAGCTTTCTTT
TRBD2 | once | 17 | TRBJ2-3 | TRBV7-6 | CASSLSSGTSPTDTQYF | TGTGCCAGCAGCTTATCCTCTGGGACTAGCCCCACAGATACGCAGTATTTT
. | . | 12 | TRBJ2-2 | TRBV29-1 | CSALLGKGELFF | TGCAGCGCCCTACTAGGAAAGGGGGAGCTGTTTTTT
. | . | 14 | TRBJ2-4 | TRBV6-5 | CASSYVGAKNIQYF | TGTGCCAGCAGTTACGTGGGCGCCAAAAACATTCAGTACTTC
. | once | 12 | TRBJ1-2 | TRBV25-1 | CASSDRNYGYTF | TGTGCCAGCAGTGACAGGAACTATGGCTACACCTTC
TRBD1 | few | 19 | TRBJ2-1 | TRBV23-1 | CASSQIKYRDRVGRNEQFF | TGCGCCAGCAGTCAAATTAAATATCGGGACAGGGTCGGTAGGAATGAGCAGTTCTTC
. | . | 14 | TRBJ2-1 | TRBV2 | CASIVAESYDEQFF | TGTGCCAGCATTGTAGCGGAGAGCTACGATGAGCAGTTCTTC
. | . | 15 | TRBJ1-5 | TRBV30 | CAWSVGGVSNQPQHF | TGTGCCTGGAGTGTTGGGGGGGTCAGCAATCAGCCCCAGCATTTT
. | . | 13 | TRBJ1-5 | TRBV5-5 | CASSLDSYQPQHF | TGTGCCAGCAGCTTGGACAGTTATCAGCCCCAGCATTTT
TRBD1 | . | 15 | TRBJ1-4 | TRBV30 | CAWSPPGQGDEKLFF | TGTGCCTGGAGTCCTCCGGGACAGGGGGATGAAAAACTGTTTTTT
TRBD2 | few | 14 | TRBJ2-2 | TRBV6-6 | CASRAGGGTGELFF | TGTGCCAGCAGAGCGGGAGGAGGCACCGGGGAGCTGTTTTTT
. | . | 13 | TRBJ1-4 | TRBV30 | CAWSNGANEKLFF | TGTGCCTGGAGTAACGGAGCTAATGAAAAACTGTTTTTT
TRBD1 | . | 16 | TRBJ1-5 | TRBV5-6 | CASSFRTGASNQPQHF | TGTGCCAGCAGTTTTCGTACAGGGGCTAGCAATCAGCCCCAGCATTTT
. | . | 15 | TRBJ2-5 | TRBV7-7 | CASSRLGGAGETQYF | TGTGCTAGCAGCCGCCTAGGAGGGGCCGGAGAGACCCAGTACTTC
. | few | 16 | TRBJ1-4 | TRBV28 | CASSSPAPRGGEKLFF | TGTGCCAGCAGCTCCCCCGCCCCACGGGGGGGAGAAAAACTGTTTTTT
TRBD1 | . | 13 | TRBJ2-5 | TRBV13 | CASSFDRVETQYF | TGTGCCAGCAGCTTCGACAGGGTGGAGACCCAGTACTTC
TRBD1 | . | 15 | TRBJ2-5 | TRBV5-1 | CASSLPQGAKETQYF | TGCGCCAGCAGCTTGCCACAGGGGGCGAAAGAGACCCAGTACTTC
TRBD1 | . | 16 | TRBJ1-2 | TRBV4-1 | CASSQVGQTLMKGYTF | TGCGCCAGCAGCCAAGTGGGACAGACCCTAATGAAGGGCTACACCTTC
. | . | 14 | TRBJ1-3 | TRBV7-2 | CASSSRSSGNTIYF | TGTGCCAGCAGCTCCAGAAGCTCTGGAAACACCATATATTTT
TRBD1 | . | 16 | TRBJ1-3 | TRBV7-9 | CASSEGQPSSGNTIYF | TGTGCCAGCAGCGAGGGACAGCCGAGCTCTGGAAACACCATATATTTT
. | . | 16 | TRBJ2-3 | TRBV5-1 | CASSPTTGTSTDTQYF | TGCGCCAGCAGCCCCACGACAGGAACTAGCACAGATACGCAGTATTTT
. | . | 12 | TRBJ1-1 | TRBV30 | CAWGRVSTEAFF | TGTGCCTGGGGCCGGGTGTCCACTGAAGCTTTCTTT
. | . | 14 | TRBJ2-1 | TRBV18 | CASSPSYSYNEQFF | TGTGCCAGCTCACCTTCGTATTCCTACAATGAGCAGTTCTTC
. | few | 14 | TRBJ2-7 | TRBV25-1 | CASSEFGGLYEQYF | TGTGCCAGCAGTGAATTTGGCGGGCTTTACGAGCAGTACTTC
TRBD1 | few | 15 | TRBJ2-3 | TRBV28 | CASSPGQGAPYTQYF | TGTGCCAGCAGTCCGGGACAGGGGGCGCCTTATACGCAGTATTTT
TRBD2 | medium-sized | 15 | TRBJ2-5 | TRBV7-9 | CASSSTSGDQETQYF | TGTGCCAGCAGCTCGACTAGCGGGGACCAAGAGACCCAGTACTTC
TRBD1 | . | 17 | TRBJ2-3 | TRBV7-2 | CASSLRDRVPSTDTQYF | TGTGCCAGCAGCTTAAGGGACAGGGTTCCTAGCACAGATACGCAGTATTTT
. | once | 13 | TRBJ2-5 | TRBV5-4 | CASSFEGGETQYF | TGTGCCAGCAGCTTCGAGGGGGGGGAGACCCAGTACTTC
TRBD2 | few | 15 | TRBJ2-7 | TRBV5-1 | CASSLGAGGFYEQYF | TGCGCCAGCAGCTTGGGGGCGGGAGGTTTCTACGAGCAGTACTTC
TRBD1 | . | 16 | TRBJ2-2 | TRBV11-2 | CASSRFTGGPRGELFF | TGTGCCAGCAGCCGTTTCACAGGGGGCCCCCGCGGGGAGCTGTTTTTT
TRBD1 | . | 12 | TRBJ1-2 | TRBV6-5 | CTSSYNRGGYTF | TGTACCAGCAGTTACAACAGGGGTGGCTACACCTTC
TRBD1 | . | 15 | TRBJ1-1 | TRBV4-2 | CASSQVQGARTEAFF | TGTGCCAGCAGCCAAGTTCAGGGGGCGCGGACTGAAGCTTTCTTT
. | . | 13 | TRBJ1-2 | TRBV28 | CASSPRGDSGYTF | TGTGCCAGCAGTCCCCGGGGGGATAGTGGCTACACCTTC
TRBD2 | . | 16 | TRBJ2-5 | TRBV30 | CAWSRLAGRGRETQYF | TGTGCCTGGAGTAGGCTAGCGGGTCGGGGCAGAGAGACCCAGTACTTC
TRBD1 | . | 13 | TRBJ1-4 | TRBV6-5 | CASSYLQGAELFF | TGTGCCAGCAGTTACCTACAGGGGGCAGAACTGTTTTTT
. | . | 14 | TRBJ2-3 | TRBV5-4 | CAIRAGPISDTQYF | TGTGCCATTAGGGCGGGGCCAATCTCAGATACGCAGTATTTT
TRBD1 | . | 13 | TRBJ1-1 | TRBV9 | CASSVGTGSEAFF | TGTGCCAGCAGCGTAGGGACAGGCTCTGAAGCTTTCTTT
. | . | 13 | TRBJ2-3 | TRBV7-9 | CASMWTSTDTQYF | TGTGCCAGCATGTGGACTAGCACAGATACGCAGTATTTT
. | once | 16 | TRBJ1-5 | TRBV18 | CASSPPNSRPNQPQHF | TGTGCCAGCTCACCACCAAACAGCAGACCAAATCAGCCCCAGCATTTT
TRBD1 | . | 15 | TRBJ1-5 | TRBV28 | CASSSGTVSNQPQHF | TGTGCCAGCAGTTCCGGGACAGTTAGCAATCAGCCCCAGCATTTT
. | . | 14 | TRBJ1-3 | TRBV5-6 | CASSYRVSGNTIYF | TGTGCCAGCAGCTACAGGGTATCGGGAAACACCATATATTTT
TRBD2 | . | 17 | TRBJ2-3 | TRBV19 | CASRTNLAGASTDTQYF | TGTGCCAGTAGGACAAATCTAGCGGGAGCTAGCACAGATACGCAGTATTTT
. | . | 12 | TRBJ2-1 | TRBV7-2 | CASSPPSREQFF | TGTGCCAGCAGCCCCCCTAGCCGAGAGCAGTTCTTC
. | few | 14 | TRBJ1-4 | TRBV5-4 | CASSFQGHNEKLFF | TGTGCCAGCAGCTTTCAGGGCCATAACGAAAAACTGTTTTTT
. | few | 13 | TRBJ1-1 | TRBV5-6 | CASSFTGLCEAFF | TGTGCCAGCAGCTTTACAGGTTTATGTGAAGCTTTCTTT
TRBD2 | . | 14 | TRBJ2-3 | TRBV5-4 | CASSGTRQEDTQYF | TGTGCCAGCAGTGGGACTAGGCAGGAAGATACGCAGTATTTT
TRBD1 | . | 15 | TRBJ1-5 | TRBV6-5 | CASSPSQGAHQPQHF | TGTGCCAGCAGTCCTTCACAGGGGGCCCATCAGCCCCAGCATTTT
. | . | 15 | TRBJ1-1 | TRBV6-5 | CASIGTGSQNTEAFF | TGTGCCAGCATCGGTACAGGCTCCCAAAACACTGAAGCTTTCTTT